The clone carrying this T cell receptor (beta chain) was counted a few times. Antigen specificity is unknown. The data belong to a study of cytomegalovirus exposure and HLA in healthy donors. The data were produced by immunoSEQ multiplex PCR, yet TCRdb's version contains in-frame clones alone and is incomplete. This sample yields 150,000 to 200,000 clones, of which 80% to 85% are seen a single time; roughly 2.8% belongs to the top ten. Study outcomes and limitations: A list of approximately 160 TCR beta chains associated with cytomegalovirus was given. Specific recognition of CMV antigens was confirmed in vitro for a few chains (all CMV-associated). Using the classifier, cytomegalovirus status was reportedly diagnosed with high specificity and sensitivity.

CDR1 and CDR2 from the germline V gene are MNHNS and SASEGT. V was clipped by 6 bases and J by 5 bases; unmatched bases: 12. The CDR3 runs to 15 residues. The origin of this receptor is a woman aged 18-29 years in good health and CMV-seropositive. The chain has TRBV6-1 and TRBJ2-5; 7 nucleotides match TRBD2. Sequenced sample: PBMCs. The CDR3, as DNA: TGTGCCAGCAGCCTGGACCCCTCCGGGGGGGAGACCCAGTACTTC. Protein sequence: CASSLDPSGGETQYF.